In its sample, the clone carrying this T cell receptor (beta chain) was seen a few times. Its antigen remains unknown. This sample stems from a study of blood T cells in healthy people across ages. A sample-barcoded 5' primer and a J-beta primer mix were used in a second PCR of about 6 to 12 cycles. Every cDNA molecule carried a tag from a template-switch adaptor bearing 12 random nucleotides. MiXCR, run by TCRdb on the 5' RACE reads, gives a single entry per CDR3 protein. The sample includes about 640,000 distinct CDR3 sequences, roughly 53% of them seen just once. Per sample, no less than 5 micrograms of total RNA were extracted. The CDR3 sequence is 14 residues long. Germline-derived CDR1 and CDR2 are SQVTM and ANQGSEA. The V and J ends lost 6 bases and 6 bases, in that order; junction bases with no gene match: 10. Study findings and constraints: Total diversity from one million sequenced T cells was likely underestimated.

Sequenced sample: blood. The clonotype comes from a man aged 55-75 years in good health. The chain has TRBV29-1 and TRBJ2-1; 8 bases fit TRBD2. The CDR3 loop reads CSVWGRGGTNEQFF. The CDR3 bases are TGCAGCGTCTGGGGTCGCGGGGGGACCAATGAGCAGTTCTTC.